This record looks at one T cell receptor (beta chain) sequence and its context. It lacks a known antigen. No base qualities exist here, and no much larger clone lies one base off it. The germline V gene specifies SGDLS as CDR1 and YYNGEE as CDR2. The V and J ends are trimmed by 0 bases and 6 bases, leaving 19 bases between them. Spanning cysteine to phenylalanine, the CDR3 consists of 16 amino acids. The entry retains the CDR3 DNA only, 48 bases that are in frame from base 1. The CDR3 regions of human TCRbeta chains were analyzed by immunosequencing. The study's own analysis went as follows. Repertoire TCRs were checked for matches against a reference library of SARS-CoV-2-specific TCRs that had been generated using the MIRA antigen-specificity platform. Breadth meant the fraction of unique TCRs that were SARS-CoV-2-associated, whereas depth meant the fraction of total T cells that were SARS-CoV-2-associated. Using the MIRA data, each spike-specific TCR was mapped to the spike region that the TCR reacts to and placed in a CD4 or CD8 class. Log10-transformed breadth and depth values were compared by one-way ANOVA with Sidak's multiple comparisons tests. Held by TCRdb, this immuneACCESS table contains in-frame sequences only and omits some clones. Under half of the omission traces to an unresolved V gene where checked; the cause of the rest is unknown. V and J calls and clone size are copied from that table; D and trimming were computed from the DNA. The sample table records about 150,000 clones; 87% of these occur just once. Clones ranked in the top ten supply about a tenth of the sample.

This sample is part of a study of T cell responses to AZD1222 COVID-19 vaccine (dated by TCRdb to 2020 to 2023). A note on the overall study: TCR sequencing covered some 240 trial participants: 200 to 220 given two doses of AZD1222 and 26 given two doses of MenACWY control vaccine. Enrollment into the trials was organized by age into subgroups of 18-55, 56-69 and 70-plus years, and those subgroups contained around 150, 28 and 57 TCR-sequenced participants, respectively. What the study reported, not specific to this receptor: In the small 56-69-year group, the increase in depth fell short of significance, most likely because of low power. Reportedly, close to half of the unique spike-specific TCRs recognized epitopes lying outside the regions that are mutated in the B.1.351 and B.1.1.7 variants. Participants were mostly white British, with more females than males. The authors suggested clonal diversity may have been underestimated. Vaccine-associated CD4 TCRs spanned the whole spike protein, with dominant responses in regions 160-218 and 743-854. Because no samples from the day 14 peak response were available, repertoires could be characterized only after the peak T cell response. Conclusions about previously exposed vaccinees are limited, since just 5 to 7 AZD1222 recipients were seropositive for SARS-CoV-2 at baseline. After two AZD1222 doses, spike-specific TCR breadth and depth were significantly higher than at day 0 and than in MenACWY recipients.

In light of the paper, this sample's time point label describes: about 28 days (+/-7) after the second vaccine dose. AZD1222 recipients given second doses at about 4 weeks or at about 12 weeks were pooled, since spike-specific TCR depth and breadth were not found to differ between the two schedules. Vaccinee samples came from UK trials COV001 and COV002, including a single-blind randomized controlled phase 2/3 trial of AZD1222 (ChAdOx1 nCoV-19) in healthy adults. For TCRbeta chain sequencing, PBMC samples from trial participants were taken at day 0 and at day 28 after the second dose. Source: peripheral blood, taken 28 days after the second AZD1222 dose. The receptor's source is an adult who received the AZD1222 COVID-19 vaccine. The chain couples TRBV9 to TRBJ2-7; the D region is possibly TRBD1 or TRBD2, each matching across 5 bases. The DNA sequence is TGTGCCAGCAGCGTAGCCCCGGGGCAGAACGATGGCGAGCAGTACTTC. Its translation reads: CASSVAPGQNDGEQYF. With the portions outside the CDR3 filled from the reference TRBV9 and TRBJ2-7 genes, the complete variable region becomes DSGVTQTPKHLITATGQRVTLRCSPRSGDLSVYWYQQSLDQGLQFLIQYYNGEERAKGNILERFSAQQFPDLHSELNLSSLELGDSALYFCASSVAPGQNDGEQYFGPGTRLTVT.